The 12 T cell receptor beta chains given below trace back to one sample, sequenced in a study of beta chain features in type 1 diabetes. Findings and caveats of the study: Among patients with Type 1 diabetes, TCRB CDR3s were moderately but significantly shorter in every one of the four CD4+ subsets.

No antigen has been identified for these receptors. What was sequenced were expressed TCRB transcripts, since all of the isolated RNA had been reverse transcribed. Only in-frame clones appear in the TCRdb table, and some are missing; sequencing was by immunoSEQ multiplex PCR. The data hold about 230,000 clones, with about a sixth observed a single time. The sample was naive CD4+ T cells from blood. The origin of the receptors is a man younger than 45 with type 1 diabetes.

This clone was seen more than once but under ten times. This chain links TRBV21-1 with TRBJ2-7; the table's D call, TRBD2, was not checked against the DNA. TRBV21-1 is recorded as a pseudogene. The CDR3 totals 17 residues. CDR3 in amino acids: CASSLLPLAQSSYEQYF. CDR3 sequence (DNA): TGTGCCAGCAGCCTTCTCCCACTAGCGCAGAGCTCCTACGAGCAGTACTTC.

The gene calls are TRBV27 and TRBJ2-1; possibly TRBD2 for D (5 bases). CDR3 length equals 14 residues. The germline V and J ends were trimmed by 5 bases and 6 bases, with 14 bases remaining between them. The germline gives CDR1 MNHEY, CDR2 SMNVEV (reference sequence). CDR3 loop: CASSQTRTFNEQFF. The CDR3 DNA sequence: TGTGCCAGCAGTCAAACTCGGACTTTCAATGAGCAGTTCTTC.

A few counts support this clone. The chain has TRBV4-1 and TRBJ2-1, with 13 bases aligning to TRBD2. The CDR3 consists of 21 residues. V shed 4 bases and J 3 bases; nucleotides not matched to a gene: 18. CDR1 is MGHRA and CDR2 is YSYEKL in the germline V gene. In nucleotides, the CDR3 is TGCGCCAGCAGCCCCCCCCGACGGACTAGCGGGAGTCTCCTGTTCTACAATGAGCAGTTCTTC. Translation: CASSPPRRTSGSLLFYNEQFF.

The chain employs TRBV27 and TRBJ2-6, with D unclear. The CDR3 totals 13 residues. V was trimmed by 2 bases and J by 9 bases, leaving 8 bases between them. Germline CDR1 and CDR2: MNHEY and SMNVEV (reference sequence). CDR3 sequence (DNA): TGTGCCAGCAGTTTACGGAACAACAACGTCCTGACTTTC. It encodes CASSLRNNNVLTF.

Of note for this clone: The same CDR3 arises from other DNA sequences in this sample as well. The chain links TRBV7-9 to TRBJ2-5; 7 bases line up with TRBD1. Germline V gene data show CDR1 as SEHNR and CDR2 as FQNEAQ (reference sequence). This CDR3 is built from 14 residues. Trimming cost V 5 bases and J 2 bases; bases outside gene matches: 5. CDR3 coding DNA: TGTGCCAGCAGCCCAGGGGGTGGTCAAGAGACCCAGTACTTC. Translating gives CASSPGGGQETQYF.

CDR3 DNA sequence: TGCGCCAGCAGCCAAGCAACAGTTAACACTGAAGCTTTCTTT. Its translation is CASSQATVNTEAFF. This chain links TRBV4-3 with TRBJ1-1; D is unresolved. This CDR3 is built from 14 residues. The ends were cut back, 1 base at V and 2 bases at J, with 8 bases in the middle. Germline V gene lookup returns CDR1 LGHNA and CDR2 YSLEER.

The chain employs TRBV29-1 and TRBJ1-1, with TRBD1 identical over 11 bases. This CDR3 has 15 residues. Germline CDR1 SQVTM, CDR2 ANQGSEA. V dropped 8 bases and J dropped 0; count of bases not matched to a gene: 8. CDR3 DNA sequence: TGCAGCCCTCCCGGGGACAGGGGGTTGAACACTGAAGCTTTCTTT. It translates to CSPPGDRGLNTEAFF.

This clone was seen a single time. The V gene is TRBV2, the J gene TRBJ1-4; D is undetermined. This CDR3 has 14 residues. Trimming removed 7 bases from V and 1 base from J, with 10 bases in between. Germline V gene lookup returns CDR1 SNHLY and CDR2 FYNNEI. CDR3 in DNA: TGTGCCAGCAAACAAGGGTTAACTAATGAAAAACTGTTTTTT. It translates to CASKQGLTNEKLFF.

This clone has more than one count but fewer than ten. CDR3 residues: CASSDRSIQETQYF. CDR3 nucleotides: TGTGCCAGCAGTGACCGCAGTATCCAAGAGACCCAGTACTTC. The genes are TRBV25-1 and TRBJ2-5; D ambiguous. CDR3 length equals 14 residues. CDR1 and CDR2 (germline): MGHDK, SYGVNS. V shed 3 bases and J shed 1 base, with 9 bases lying between them.

The rearrangement links TRBV25-1 to TRBJ2-5; 7 positions agree with TRBD1. From germline, CDR1 is MGHDK and CDR2 SYGVNS. V dropped 3 bases and J dropped 7; count of bases not matched to a gene: 8. This CDR3 contains 14 residues. The CDR3 region is CASSDKTGSVTQYF. In nucleotides, the CDR3 is TGTGCCAGCAGTGATAAGACAGGGTCGGTGACCCAGTACTTC.

The chain carries TRBV6-6 and TRBJ1-5, with D perhaps matching TRBD1 (5 bases). CDR1 and CDR2 (germline): MNHNY, SVGAGI (reference sequence). The ends were cut back, 7 bases at V and 2 bases at J, with 9 bases in the middle. The CDR3 covers 13 residues. CDR3 nucleotide sequence: TGTGCCAGCATAAGGGACGGCAATCAGCCCCAGCATTTT. Translating it yields CASIRDGNQPQHF.

This chain uses TRBV28 with TRBJ2-7, with D possibly called TRBD1 or TRBD2 (5 bases each). The V and J ends lost 3 bases and 7 bases respectively, with 19 bases between them. The CDR3 contains 15 residues. Germline V gene sequence: CDR1 MDHEN, CDR2 SYDVKM. CDR3 nucleotides: TGTGCCAGCAGTTTGGGGCAGGGCTCCACGGGAGAGCAGTACTTC. It yields the protein CASSLGQGSTGEQYF.